One and the same sample provided the 14 T cell receptor beta chains below, sequenced in a study of T cell changes during pregnancy in multiple sclerosis. TCRdb's copy holds only in-frame clones and misses some; the assay was immunoSEQ multiplex PCR. The data show about 98,000 clones, about 90% seen once. Sequenced material: peripheral blood, taken after pregnancy. These receptors all stem from a female donor in good health, enrolled as a control in a pregnancy study.

The genes are TRBV5-4 and TRBJ2-1; TRBD2 matches 11 bases. Trimming at V came to 10 bases and at J to 6 bases, leaving 9 bases not matched to a gene. Germline V CDR1 and CDR2: SGHNT, YYREEE (reference sequence). This CDR3 contains 14 residues. CDR3 coding DNA: TGTGCCGGCAAACTAGCGGGGGCTAGCAATGAGCAGTTCTTC. It is translated as CAGKLAGASNEQFF.

CDR3 protein: CASSLLQGTAIEQYF. The CDR3 region has the DNA TGCGCCAGCAGCTTACTACAGGGGACAGCGATCGAGCAGTACTTC. The gene calls are TRBV5-1 and TRBJ2-7, with 7 bases fitting TRBD1. CDR1 SGHRS and CDR2 YFSETQ come from the germline V gene. J lost 6 bases, V lost 2 bases, and 11 bases had no gene match. This CDR3 spans 15 amino acids.

This chain links TRBV29-1 with TRBJ1-1; perhaps TRBD1 as D (6 bases). The V gene lost 4 bases and the J gene lost 7 bases, with 28 bases spanning the gap. CDR3 size: 17 residues. The germline CDR1 and CDR2 sequences are SQVTM and ANQGSEA. The CDR3 bases are TGCAGCGTTGCTTCGCCCTCTCTCCCCAGGGGACGGGGTGAAGCTTTCTTT. This codes for CSVASPSLPRGRGEAFF.

The chain joins TRBV6-1 to TRBJ2-3, with 11 bases aligning to TRBD1. The CDR3 loop spans 15 amino acids. The germline V gene encodes CDR1 MNHNS and CDR2 SASEGT. V shed 3 bases and J 4 bases; nucleotides not matched to a gene: 3. CDR3 bases: TGTGCCAGCAGTGACAGGACAGGGGGCGCAGATACGCAGTATTTT. Translation: CASSDRTGGADTQYF.

This clone has a single count. The chain combines TRBV6-5 with TRBJ2-2; D remains unclear. Per the germline V gene, CDR1 is MNHEY and CDR2 is SVGAGI. The CDR3 consists of 13 residues. V shed 6 bases and J shed 1 base, with 6 bases lying between them. In DNA, the CDR3 is TGTGCCAGCAGCCCTATGAACACCGGGGAGCTGTTTTTT. Its translation is CASSPMNTGELFF.

The gene calls are TRBV4-1 and TRBJ1-6; TRBD1 is a possible D gene (6 bases). This CDR3 comprises 15 residues. V shed 3 bases and J shed 3 bases, with 9 bases lying between them. Germline lookup yields CDR1 MGHRA and CDR2 YSYEKL. The DNA of the CDR3 is TGCGCCAGCAGCCAGATCAGGGGCTATAATTCACCCCTCCACTTT. It yields the protein CASSQIRGYNSPLHF.

The chain joins TRBV5-1 to TRBJ2-3; TRBD1 is a possible D gene (5 bases). The CDR3 has 15 amino acids. V was shortened by 0 bases and J by 4 bases, with 12 bases between the two germline ends. CDR1 is SGHRS, CDR2 YFSETQ, per germline. The CDR3 reads CASSLATDTADTQYF. The CDR3 nucleotides are TGCGCCAGCAGCTTGGCGACGGACACAGCAGATACGCAGTATTTT.

The chain couples TRBV7-8 to TRBJ2-1; D is ambiguous. Germline values: CDR1 SGHVS, CDR2 FQNEAQ. The V end lost 5 bases, the J end lost 4 bases, and 15 bases lay between the germline ends. This CDR3 has 15 residues. The chain's CDR3 is CASSPINAVYNEQFF. CDR3 bases: TGTGCCAGCAGCCCAATCAACGCGGTATACAATGAGCAGTTCTTC.

V and J are TRBV19 and TRBJ2-3; D might be TRBD2 (6 bases). Trimming cost V 5 bases and J 1 base, with 13 bases left between them. This CDR3 spans 15 amino acids. CDR1 and CDR2 from the germline V gene are LNHDA and SQIVND (reference sequence). The CDR3 loop is CASSYSPGGTDTQYF. DNA of the CDR3: TGTGCCAGTAGTTATTCACCGGGGGGCACAGATACGCAGTATTTT. The full variable domain, rest sourced from reference TRBV19 and TRBJ2-3, is DGGITQSPKYLFRKEGQNVTLSCEQNLNHDAMYWYRQDPGQGLRLIYYSQIVNDFQKGDIAEGYSVSREKKESFPLTVTSAQKNPTAFYLCASSYSPGGTDTQYFGPGTRLTVL.

This clone occurred a few times. The J gene is TRBJ2-3, the V gene TRBV6-4, with 8 bases matching TRBD2. V lost 3 bases to trimming and J lost 0 bases; unmatched junction nucleotides: 2. The CDR3 runs 15 residues. The germline CDR1 and CDR2 sequences are MRHNA and SNTAGT. The CDR3 spells CASSESSGSTDTQYF. The CDR3 nucleotides are TGTGCCAGCAGTGAATCTAGCGGGAGCACAGATACGCAGTATTTT.

The V and J genes are TRBV5-1 and TRBJ2-2, with D possibly being TRBD2 (6 bases). The length of the CDR3 is 16 residues. With 0 bases removed from V and 6 bases from J, the gap between germline ends came to 15 bases. CDR1 is SGHRS, CDR2 YFSETQ, per germline. CDR3 nucleotide sequence: TGCGCCAGCAGCTTGGTGGCGGGGTCTGGACCCGGGGAGCTGTTTTTT. Its protein product is CASSLVAGSGPGELFF.

The J gene is TRBJ2-1, the V gene TRBV5-6; 11 bases agree with TRBD2. CDR1 is SGHDT, CDR2 YYEEEE, per germline. V trimming: 5 bases; J trimming: 6 bases; junction bases outside the gene matches: 7. The CDR3 length is 15 residues. The CDR3 region is CASRLAGGPFNEQFF. CDR3 coding DNA: TGTGCCAGCAGATTAGCGGGGGGGCCTTTCAATGAGCAGTTCTTC.

The chain has TRBV6-5 and TRBJ2-7; 9 bases align to TRBD2. J lost 8 bases, V lost 3 bases, and 5 bases had no gene match. The V gene's germline CDR1 is MNHEY and CDR2 SVGAGI. This CDR3 is 13 amino acids long. The CDR3 coding sequence is TGTGCCAGCAGTTATAGCCTAGCGGGAAAGCAGTACTTC. Its protein product is CASSYSLAGKQYF.

J is TRBJ1-3 and V is TRBV11-3, with D maybe TRBD1 (6 bases). Trimming stripped 3 bases from V and 2 bases from J, with 14 bases between. The germline CDR1 and CDR2 sequences are SGHNT and YENEEA. The CDR3 totals 16 residues. The CDR3 protein is CASSFGPQGAGNTIYF. CDR3 nucleotides: TGTGCCAGCAGCTTCGGTCCACAGGGAGCTGGAAACACCATATATTTT.